This TCR beta chain was sequenced in a study of T cells in Graves' hyperthyroidism and ophthalmopathy. Study results and limitations: A model of 13 V-J pairs discriminated ophthalmopathy from stable hyperthyroidism.

This clonotype was counted at least ten times. What it binds is not known. Disease duration under 2 months; hyperthyroidism patients were aged 18 to 65. The V and J ends lost 5 bases and 6 bases respectively, with 28 bases between them. This CDR3 has 18 residues. Germline V gene data show CDR1 as MNHNS and CDR2 as SASEGT. Amplification of TCR beta CDR3 regions was performed using RNA transcripts as template. The HTBI primer set was used in a first-round RT-PCR of the TCR CDR3. TCRdb reanalysed the multiplex PCR reads using MiXCR and keeps one entry per CDR3 protein. The table records some 740,000 distinct CDR3 sequences, 14% of them present only once.

The sequence was obtained from a young woman with Graves' hyperthyroidism. The sequenced sample consisted of blood. The chain employs TRBV6-1 and TRBJ2-5; D uncertain. The CDR3 DNA reads TGTGCCAGCAGTTCCTTGAATTGGGCGGTAGGCGGTACACAGACCCAGTACTTC. Protein sequence: CASSSLNWAVGGTQTQYF.